The 22 T cell receptor beta chains presented below share a single source sample, sequenced in a study of blood T cell repertoires in COVID-19. Profiled with immunoSEQ multiplex PCR; TCRdb holds only in-frame clones, not every one. The sample comprises some 200,000 clones, roughly 80% of which are singletons, and roughly 6% rests with the top ten. The sample consisted of peripheral blood. Every receptor here comes from a woman in her 70s with acute or convalescent COVID-19.

The V gene is TRBV27, the J gene TRBJ1-1; TRBD1 matches 9 bases. The CDR3 totals 15 residues. Germline-derived CDR1 and CDR2 are MNHEY and SMNVEV (reference sequence). V trimming: 8 bases; J trimming: 3 bases; junction bases outside the gene matches: 10. As DNA, the CDR3 is TGTGCCAGCCTACCGCCGGGACAGGGACACACTGAAGCTTTCTTT. Its protein is CASLPPGQGHTEAFF.

The V gene is TRBV28, the J gene TRBJ2-5; 10 bases agree with TRBD1. In germline, CDR1 is MDHEN, CDR2 SYDVKM. V shed 4 bases, J shed 2 bases, and the junction held 7 bases outside the gene matches. CDR3 length equals 16 residues. CDR3 sequence: CASSSDRGRGQETQYF. The CDR3 region has the DNA TGTGCCAGCAGTTCCGACAGGGGGCGCGGGCAAGAGACCCAGTACTTC.

V gene TRBV5-1 combines with J gene TRBJ1-1, with TRBD1 identical over 9 bases. From germline, CDR1 is SGHRS and CDR2 YFSETQ. The trim removed 3 bases at V and 8 bases at J, leaving 8 bases unmatched. The CDR3 has 14 residues. CDR3 bases: TGCGCCAGCAGCTCCCCTGGGGACAGGGAAGAAGCTTTCTTT. Translated, it gives CASSSPGDREEAFF.

V gene TRBV19 combines with J gene TRBJ2-2, with 8 bases identical to TRBD1. Germline V gene sequence: CDR1 LNHDA, CDR2 SQIVND (reference sequence). Unmatched junction bases numbered 4, after V lost 5 bases and J lost 5 bases. The CDR3 totals 14 residues. The CDR3: CASSSRQGTGELFF. The CDR3 DNA reads as TGTGCCAGTAGTTCCCGACAGGGGACCGGGGAGCTGTTTTTT.

The chain couples TRBV5-5 to TRBJ2-1, with TRBD2 identical over 13 bases. This CDR3 region has 16 residues. Trimming at V came to 3 bases and at J to 6 bases, leaving 6 bases not matched to a gene. CDR1 SGHKS and CDR2 YYEKEE come from the germline V gene (reference sequence). The CDR3 DNA follows: TGTGCCAGCAGCTGGAGCGGGACTAGCGGGACCAATGAGCAGTTCTTC. This gives the protein CASSWSGTSGTNEQFF.

The rearrangement links TRBV21-1 to TRBJ2-7; the D call TRBD2 from the table was never checked on the DNA. TRBV21-1 is noted as a pseudogene. This CDR3 is 21 amino acids long. The CDR3: CASSKSVPLNTSGRDSYEQYF. In nucleotides, the CDR3 is TGTGCCAGCAGCAAAAGTGTCCCCCTTAACACTAGCGGGAGGGACTCCTACGAGCAGTACTTC.

This clone was seen only once. The V gene is TRBV7-2, the J gene TRBJ1-1; 8 bases match TRBD1. CDR1 and CDR2 (germline): SGHTA, FQGNSA. This CDR3 has 14 residues. Trimming cost V 5 bases and J 4 bases; bases outside gene matches: 6. CDR3 sequence: CASSTTGASTEAFF. The CDR3 coding sequence is TGTGCCAGCAGCACGACAGGGGCATCCACTGAAGCTTTCTTT.

The chain links TRBV5-1 to TRBJ1-5; TRBD1 aligns across 8 bases. The CDR3 is 14 residues long. Germline CDR1 SGHRS, CDR2 YFSETQ. With 3 bases clipped from V and 5 bases from J, the junction kept 4 bases outside the gene matches. CDR3: CASSSGQGDQPQHF. The CDR3 nucleotides read TGCGCCAGCAGCTCCGGACAGGGTGATCAGCCCCAGCATTTT.

J is TRBJ1-1 and V is TRBV19; TRBD1 matches at 8 bases. The CDR3 is made up of 13 amino acids. V shed 7 bases, J shed 1 base, and the junction held 2 bases outside the gene matches. The V gene's germline CDR1 is LNHDA and CDR2 SQIVND (reference sequence). The CDR3 reads CASKDRANTEAFF. The CDR3, as DNA: TGTGCCAGTAAGGACAGGGCGAACACTGAAGCTTTCTTT.

The chain links TRBV14 to TRBJ1-3, with D hard to call. The V and J ends lost 6 bases and 4 bases respectively, with 7 bases between them. The CDR3 runs to 12 residues. The germline V gene has CDR1 SGHDN and CDR2 FVKESK. The CDR3 reads CASREKGNTIYF. CDR3 in DNA: TGTGCCAGCAGAGAGAAAGGAAACACCATATATTTT.

The V gene is TRBV6-5, the J gene TRBJ1-1; TRBD1 agrees at 8 bases. V was pared by 5 bases and J by 4 bases, with 6 bases of the junction left unmatched. The CDR3 consists of 14 residues. CDR1 and CDR2 (germline): MNHEY, SVGAGI. For the CDR3, the DNA is TGTGCCAGCAGTCTCACACAGGGGGGCACTGAAGCTTTCTTT. Translation: CASSLTQGGTEAFF.

The chain carries TRBV5-5 and TRBJ1-6; 7 bases match TRBD1. The V segment lost 5 bases and the J segment 8 bases; nucleotides outside the gene matches: 4. The CDR3 has 13 residues. CDR1 is SGHKS and CDR2 is YYEKEE in the germline V gene (reference sequence). CDR3 amino acids: CASSTGDDSPLHF. CDR3 in DNA: TGTGCCAGCAGTACAGGGGACGATTCACCCCTCCACTTT.

The chain recombines TRBV5-1 with TRBJ2-7, with 10 bases lining up with TRBD2. Trimming took 0 bases from V and 4 from J; bases not matched to a gene: 10. CDR1 is SGHRS, CDR2 YFSETQ, per germline. CDR3 length equals 17 residues. The CDR3 bases are TGCGCCAGCAGCTTGGGGGCTAGCGGGAGATCGGGTTACGAGCAGTACTTC. Translated: CASSLGASGRSGYEQYF.

The chain is built from TRBV6-1 and TRBJ2-1, with no clear D. Looked up from germline, CDR1 is MNHNS and CDR2 is SASEGT. V was pared by 0 bases and J by 4 bases, with 13 bases between. The CDR3 sequence is 16 residues long. The CDR3 spells CASSEASRISYNEQFF. CDR3 sequence (DNA): TGTGCCAGCAGTGAAGCTAGCCGAATTAGTTACAATGAGCAGTTCTTC.

The chain is built from TRBV2 and TRBJ1-5; D unresolved. The CDR3 runs 15 residues. Deletions cut 4 bases from V and 0 bases from J, with 10 bases between. Germline V gives CDR1 SNHLY, CDR2 FYNNEI. The CDR3 is CASSGTGNSNQPQHF. In DNA, the CDR3 is TGTGCCAGCAGTGGGACGGGGAATAGCAATCAGCCCCAGCATTTT.

V is TRBV6-5 and J is TRBJ2-7; D unclear. The V gene lost 0 bases and the J gene lost 5 bases, with 11 bases spanning the gap. Germline lookup yields CDR1 MNHEY and CDR2 SVGAGI. The CDR3 length is 14 residues. The CDR3 loop is CASSYSQWSDEQYF. The DNA of the CDR3 is TGTGCCAGCAGTTACTCACAGTGGTCCGACGAGCAGTACTTC.

This rearrangement joins TRBV6-2 or TRBV6-3 to TRBJ1-2, with 8 positions matching TRBD1. There are 14 residues in the CDR3. Germline values: CDR1 MNHEY, CDR2 SVGEGT. V was clipped by 4 bases and J by 5 bases; unmatched bases: 6. The CDR3 nucleotides are TGTGCCAGCAGTTCCCAGGGGGCCTGGTATGGCTACACCTTC. Its translation: CASSSQGAWYGYTF.

The chain carries TRBV5-8 and TRBJ1-1, with 7 bases matching TRBD1. The V segment lost 4 bases and the J segment 0 bases; nucleotides outside the gene matches: 3. This CDR3 has 14 amino acids. Germline CDR1 is SGHTS and CDR2 is YDEGEE. The CDR3 sequence: CASSRGGMNTEAFF. DNA of the CDR3: TGTGCCAGCAGCCGAGGGGGCATGAACACTGAAGCTTTCTTT.

The J gene is TRBJ2-7, the V gene TRBV5-4; the D gene is possibly TRBD1 (7 bases). The V and J ends lost 5 bases and 3 bases respectively, with 15 bases between them. CDR3 length equals 14 residues. Germline values: CDR1 SGHNT, CDR2 YYREEE (reference sequence). This chain's CDR3 is CASSLGGGGYEQYF. The CDR3 DNA follows: TGTGCCAGCAGTCTCGGAGGGGGCGGCTACGAGCAGTACTTC.

The chain combines TRBV20-1 with TRBJ2-1; 8 nucleotides line up with TRBD2. CDR1 is DFQATT and CDR2 is SNEGSKA in the germline V gene (reference sequence). V lost 3 bases to trimming and J lost 0 bases; unmatched junction nucleotides: 7. The CDR3 sequence is 16 residues long. The CDR3 bases are TGCAGTGCTAGTAGGCTAGCGGGTCTCTCCTACAATGAGCAGTTCTTC. This encodes CSASRLAGLSYNEQFF.

This sequence joins TRBV7-3 and TRBJ2-7; 7 bases are a match to TRBD1. V shed 5 bases, J shed 6 bases, and the junction held 13 bases outside the gene matches. Germline-derived CDR1 and CDR2 are SGHTA and FQGTGA. The CDR3 contains 15 residues. The CDR3 DNA sequence: TGTGCCAGCAGCCCTGGGACAGAGGGCCGATTCGAGCAGTACTTC. This gives the protein CASSPGTEGRFEQYF. Full variable domain (missing parts from reference TRBV7-3 and TRBJ2-7): GAGVSQTPSNKVTEKGKYVELRCDPISGHTALYWYRQSLGQGPEFLIYFQGTGAADDSGLPNDRFFAVRPEGSVSTLKIQRTERGDSAVYLCASSPGTEGRFEQYFGPGTRLTVT.

This chain joins TRBV5-1 and TRBJ1-6, with D perhaps TRBD1 (5 bases). The CDR3 runs 13 residues. V was clipped by 4 bases and J by 7 bases, with 9 bases between them. Germline lookup yields CDR1 SGHRS and CDR2 YFSETQ. CDR3 sequence (DNA): TGCGCCAGCAGCCGGGGGGAGAATTCACCCCTCCACTTT. Residues: CASSRGENSPLHF.